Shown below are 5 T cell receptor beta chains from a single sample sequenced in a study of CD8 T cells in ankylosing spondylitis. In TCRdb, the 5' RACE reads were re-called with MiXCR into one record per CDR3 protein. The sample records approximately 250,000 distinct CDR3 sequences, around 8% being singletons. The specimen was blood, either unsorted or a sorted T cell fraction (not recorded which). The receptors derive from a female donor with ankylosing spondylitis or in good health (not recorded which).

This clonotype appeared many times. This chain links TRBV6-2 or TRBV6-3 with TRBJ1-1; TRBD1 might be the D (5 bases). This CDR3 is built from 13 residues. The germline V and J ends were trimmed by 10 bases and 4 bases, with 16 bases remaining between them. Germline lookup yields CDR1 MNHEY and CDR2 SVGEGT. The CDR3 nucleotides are TGTGCCATCTCCCCGGGGGTGAGCACTGAAGCTTTCTTT. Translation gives CAISPGVSTEAFF.

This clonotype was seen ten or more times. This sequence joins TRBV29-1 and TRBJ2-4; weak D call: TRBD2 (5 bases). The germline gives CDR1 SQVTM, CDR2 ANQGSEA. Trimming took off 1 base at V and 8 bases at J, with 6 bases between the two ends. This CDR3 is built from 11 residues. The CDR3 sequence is CSVEGRHIQYF. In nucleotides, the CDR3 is TGCAGCGTTGAAGGGAGGCACATTCAGTACTTC.

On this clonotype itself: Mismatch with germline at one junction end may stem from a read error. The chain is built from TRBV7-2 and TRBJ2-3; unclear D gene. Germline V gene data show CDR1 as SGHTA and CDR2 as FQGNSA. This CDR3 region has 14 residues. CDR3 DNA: TGTGCCAGCAGCTTAGCGCAAAGTTTAGATGCGCAGTATTTT. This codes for CASSLAQSLDAQYF. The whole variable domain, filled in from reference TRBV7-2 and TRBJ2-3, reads GAGVSQSPSNKVTEKGKDVELRCDPISGHTALYWYRQSLGQGLEFLIYFQGNSAPDKSGLPSDRFSAERTGGSVSTLTIQRTQQEDSAVYLCASSLAQSLDAQYFGPGTRLTVL.

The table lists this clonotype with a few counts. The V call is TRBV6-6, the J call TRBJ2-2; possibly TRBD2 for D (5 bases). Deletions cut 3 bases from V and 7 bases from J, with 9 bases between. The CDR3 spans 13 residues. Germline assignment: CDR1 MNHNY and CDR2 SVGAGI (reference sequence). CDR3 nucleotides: TGTGCCAGCAGTTATGAGGGAATCGGGGAGCTGTTTTTT. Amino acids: CASSYEGIGELFF.

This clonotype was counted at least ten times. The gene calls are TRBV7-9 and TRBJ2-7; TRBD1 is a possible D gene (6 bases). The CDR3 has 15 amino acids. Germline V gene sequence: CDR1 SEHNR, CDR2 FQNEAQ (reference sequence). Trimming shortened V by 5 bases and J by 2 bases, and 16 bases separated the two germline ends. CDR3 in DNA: TGTGCCAGCAGCCAGGAATCGGGACATCCCTACGAGCAGTACTTC. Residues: CASSQESGHPYEQYF.